These T cell receptor beta chains were read from a single sample in a study of memory CD4+ T cells and cytomegalovirus serostatus. The table came from immunoSEQ multiplex PCR; TCRdb's copy has only in-frame clones and leaves some out. In the table there are approximately 61,000 clones, 82% of which are singletons. Sequenced: memory CD4+ T cells from blood. Receptor source: an adult in good health and CMV-seronegative. CDR3s include the opening cysteine and the closing phenylalanine or tryptophan. The D gene is left open where the match is weak. Clone size is stated in some rows and not others, as once, few, many or a class when expanded.

clone_size,v_call,d_call,j_call,cdr3_aa,cdr3_nt
-,TRBV14,-,TRBJ1-4,CASSQDPRKLFF,TGTGCCAGCAGCCAAGATCCGAGAAAACTGTTTTTT
-,TRBV29-1,-,TRBJ1-2,CSVVGQGSGYTF,TGCAGCGTTGTCGGTCAGGGGAGCGGCTACACCTTC
-,TRBV29-1,TRBD2,TRBJ2-7,CSAGTSYYEQYF,TGCAGCGCAGGGACTAGCTACTACGAGCAGTACTTC
few,TRBV2,-,TRBJ1-1,CASSEGGAGNTEAFF,TGTGCCAGCAGTGAAGGGGGCGCGGGTAACACTGAAGCTTTCTTT
once,TRBV18,-,TRBJ2-3,CASSRDGGGGDTQYF,TGTGCCAGCTCCCGGGACGGCGGGGGCGGAGATACGCAGTATTTT
-,TRBV21-1,-,TRBJ1-3,CASIQDRPGNTIYF,TGTGCCAGCATCCAGGACAGGCCTGGAAACACCATATATTTT
-,TRBV5-1,-,TRBJ2-2,CASSLLGGSDTGELFF,TGCGCCAGCAGCTTGTTGGGGGGATCTGACACCGGGGAGCTGTTTTTT
-,TRBV18,-,TRBJ2-3,CASSRTRTDTQYF,TGTGCCAGCTCACGGACCCGGACAGATACGCAGTATTTT
-,TRBV5-1,-,TRBJ2-3,CASSLDYSRTDTQYF,TGCGCCAGCAGCTTGGATTATAGTCGCACAGATACGCAGTATTTT
-,TRBV19,-,TRBJ2-1,CATEGSPYNEQFF,TGTGCCACCGAAGGGAGCCCCTACAATGAGCAGTTCTTC
-,TRBV10-3,-,TRBJ2-3,CAISDSDYGDTQYF,TGTGCCATCAGTGACTCGGACTATGGAGATACGCAGTATTTT
-,TRBV5-6,-,TRBJ1-6,CASGGRSPLHF,TGTGCCAGCGGAGGCCGGTCACCCCTCCACTTT
-,TRBV11-1,-,TRBJ2-6,CASSLVRLGANVLTF,TGTGCCAGCAGCTTAGTGCGTTTAGGGGCCAACGTCCTGACTTTC
-,TRBV7-9,TRBD2,TRBJ2-3,CASSFFTSGRQDTQYF,TGTGCCAGCAGCTTTTTTACTAGCGGGAGACAAGATACGCAGTATTTT
-,TRBV28,-,TRBJ1-2,CASAPGQSGYTF,TGTGCCAGCGCCCCTGGACAGAGTGGCTACACCTTC
-,TRBV7-2,-,TRBJ2-5,CASSPSGQETQYF,TGTGCCAGCAGTCCAAGCGGCCAAGAGACCCAGTACTTC
few,TRBV18,-,TRBJ1-1,CASSRGVDTEAFF,TGTGCCAGCTCACGAGGGGTAGACACTGAAGCTTTCTTT